Below, 7 T cell receptor beta chains from the same sample are listed, as sequenced in a study of T cell responses to AZD1222 COVID-19 vaccine (dated by TCRdb to 2020 to 2022). Reading the label with the study, this specimen's time point is: baseline before first vaccination. Receptors were amplified or captured by the immunoSEQ multiplex PCR assay. The immuneACCESS repertoire file appears here via TCRdb, limited to in-frame rearrangements. These files lack a portion of the clones; in checked studies, under half of the deficit traces to unresolved V genes, and the cause of the others is not known. The sample has tens of thousands of clones on record, 87% of them singletons. Roughly 24% of the sample is taken by the ten largest. The source material was peripheral blood, sampled on day 0 of AZD1222 vaccination. These receptors were collected from an adult in good health.

J is TRBJ2-7 and V is TRBV6-5; TRBD1 aligns across 8 bases. CDR1 is MNHEY, CDR2 SVGAGI, per germline. The length of the CDR3 is 12 residues. Trimming took 5 bases from V and 6 from J; bases not matched to a gene: 3. CDR3 protein: CASSTTGAEQYF. The CDR3, as DNA: TGTGCCAGCAGTACGACAGGGGCCGAGCAGTACTTC.

The sample holds a few counts of this clone. The chain recombines TRBV11-2 with TRBJ2-7, with 7 bases lining up with TRBD2. CDR1 SGHAT and CDR2 FQNNGV come from the germline V gene. V dropped 6 bases and J dropped 2; count of bases not matched to a gene: 10. This CDR3 is 15 amino acids long. The CDR3 nucleotides read TGTGCCAGCAGGAACGAGGCTAGCGGAGCCTACGAGCAGTACTTC. Protein product: CASRNEASGAYEQYF.

The chain employs TRBV20-1 and TRBJ2-3; D remains unclear. Trimming left V 6 bases short and J 6 bases short, with 7 bases between. The CDR3 spans 10 residues. CDR1 is DFQATT, CDR2 SNEGSKA, per germline (reference sequence). The CDR3 DNA follows: TGCAGTGCCAGTGTGGATACGCAGTATTTT. This encodes CSASVDTQYF.

The J gene is TRBJ2-5, the V gene TRBV24-1; D is ambiguous. CDR1 and CDR2 from the germline V gene are KGHDR and SFDVKD. CDR3 size: 13 residues. The V end was cut by 2 bases, the J end by 2 bases, with 5 bases between. The CDR3 sequence: CATSDSHQETQYF. CDR3 DNA sequence: TGTGCCACCAGTGATTCCCATCAAGAGACCCAGTACTTC.

The chain joins TRBV6-5 to TRBJ1-3, with 7 positions matching TRBD1. V was clipped by 6 bases and J by 4 bases; unmatched bases: 6. Germline values: CDR1 MNHEY, CDR2 SVGAGI. The length of the CDR3 is 14 residues. CDR3: CASSPGTAGNTIYF. The CDR3 DNA reads as TGTGCCAGCAGCCCCGGGACAGCAGGAAACACCATATATTTT.

The rearrangement joins TRBV7-2 to TRBJ1-2; D gene unclear. The CDR3 is 13 residues long. CDR1 SGHTA and CDR2 FQGNSA come from the germline V gene. The germline V and J ends were trimmed by 7 bases and 0 bases, with 9 bases remaining between them. The CDR3 nucleotides are TGTGCCAGCACCAAGACATCTAACTATGGCTACACCTTC. This gives the protein CASTKTSNYGYTF.

This clone is a singleton in its sample. The chain combines TRBV29-1 with TRBJ2-5; D might be TRBD1 or TRBD2, each matching 5 bases. The CDR3 totals 14 residues. V was shortened by 5 bases and J by 7 bases, with 20 bases between the two germline ends. Germline V gene sequence: CDR1 SQVTM, CDR2 ANQGSEA. The CDR3 protein is CSVTTGTGRGTQYF. The DNA of the CDR3 is TGCAGCGTTACGACCGGGACCGGCCGCGGGACCCAGTACTTC.